A selection of T cell receptor beta chains follows, all from one sample in a study of response to subunit inactivated influenza vaccine. TCRdb re-analysed the RT-PCR reads in MiXCR, keeping a single row per CDR3 protein. The data contain fewer than 800,000 distinct CDR3 sequences, roughly 14% of them singletons. Specimen: PBMCs from blood, collected about 11 days after vaccination. The receptor source for this set is a man over 45 who received an inactivated influenza vaccine. Both conserved end residues are part of each CDR3. A D gene is named only where the DNA matches it firmly. Part of the rows lack a size; the others show once, few, many or a class for expanded clones.

v_gene	d_gene	j_gene	len	abundance	CDR3nt	CDR3aa
TRBV20-1	.	TRBJ2-1	15	.	TGCAGTGCTAGGCTGGAAAAAAGCTCCTACAATGAGCAGTTCTTC	CSARLEKSSYNEQFF
TRBV18	.	TRBJ2-5	14	few	TGTGCCAGCTCACCACCAAGTACGGGGAAGACCCAGTACTTC	CASSPPSTGKTQYF
TRBV20-1	TRBD1	TRBJ1-1	15	few	TGCAGTGCTATTTTGCGACAGGGGTCGAGCACTGAAGCTTTCTTT	CSAILRQGSSTEAFF
TRBV5-1	.	TRBJ2-6	14	few	TGCGCCAGCAGCTCCGTCACTGGGGCCAACGTCCTGACTTTC	CASSSVTGANVLTF
TRBV7-9	TRBD1	TRBJ1-1	15	.	TGTGCCAGCAGCTTAGTAGGGCAGGGGGTTGCTGAAGCTTTCTTT	CASSLVGQGVAEAFF
TRBV7-2	.	TRBJ2-6	16	.	TGTGCCAGCAGCTTAGATCCTGGGCTAGGGGCCAACGTCCTGACTTTC	CASSLDPGLGANVLTF
TRBV5-1	.	TRBJ2-1	14	.	TGCGCCAGCACCCCCCCGGGGGCGCGGAATGAGCAGTTCTTC	CASTPPGARNEQFF
TRBV10-3	.	TRBJ1-5	15	.	TGTGCCATCAGTGAAGGCCAGGGTAGGGGTCAGCCCCAGCATTTT	CAISEGQGRGQPQHF
TRBV28	.	TRBJ2-3	12	many	TGTGCCAGCAGTGTCATTCCAGATACGCAGTATTTT	CASSVIPDTQYF
TRBV20-1	TRBD2	TRBJ2-1	13	few	TGCAGTGCTCGCCGGGGGGGCCTGAGTGAGCAGTTCTTC	CSARRGGLSEQFF
TRBV6-1	TRBD2	TRBJ2-2	15	.	TGTGCCAGCAGTCATAGCGGGGGGCCCGCGGGGGAGCTGTTTTTT	CASSHSGGPAGELFF
TRBV28	.	TRBJ2-2	15	.	TGTGCCAGCAGACACCACGCCCCGAACACCGGGGAGCTGTTTTTT	CASRHHAPNTGELFF
TRBV28	.	TRBJ2-7	15	.	TGTGCCAGCAGTTTATCCCACTTACGGGAATACGAGCAGTACTTC	CASSLSHLREYEQYF
TRBV7-2	TRBD2	TRBJ2-3	16	few	TGTGCCAGCAACGCACTAGCGGGGGCCGGCACAGATACGCAGTATTTT	CASNALAGAGTDTQYF
TRBV5-6	.	TRBJ2-1	15	many	TGTGCCAGCAGCTCGTTAGAGCCACTAGTCACTGAGCAGTTCTTC	CASSSLEPLVTEQFF
TRBV29-1	.	TRBJ1-1	13	few	TGCAGCGTTGAGAGCAGTATGAACACTGAAGCTTTCTTT	CSVESSMNTEAFF
TRBV12-3/TRBV12-4	.	TRBJ2-7	13	many	TGTGCCAGCAGTTTCGGTCACAACTACGAGCAGTACTTC	CASSFGHNYEQYF
TRBV14	TRBD1	TRBJ2-2	15	.	TGTGCCAGCAGCCAAGAACAGGGGAAGACCGGGGAGCTGTTTTTT	CASSQEQGKTGELFF
TRBV5-4	.	TRBJ1-2	15	.	TGTGCCAGCAGCCCAATGGGGATACCCAACTATGGCTACACCTTC	CASSPMGIPNYGYTF
TRBV7-2	.	TRBJ1-5	15	.	TGTGCCAGCAGCGTGGACGGGGGCGGACACAGGGCCCAGCATTTT	CASSVDGGGHRAQHF
TRBV2	.	TRBJ2-2	12	many	TGTGCCAGCGCGAGGGAGGCCGGGGAGCTGTTTTTT	CASAREAGELFF
TRBV20-1	.	TRBJ1-1	15	many	TGCAGTGCTAGAGATCCACAGAGGATGAACACTGAAGCTTTCTTT	CSARDPQRMNTEAFF
TRBV5-1	TRBD2	TRBJ2-7	17	few	TGCGCCAGCAGCTTGGGGTCCTCTAGCGGTGGTTTTTTTGAGCAGTACTTC	CASSLGSSSGGFFEQYF
TRBV5-8	.	TRBJ1-4	12	few	TGTGCCAGCAGCTTGTACAGTGAAAAACTGTTTTTT	CASSLYSEKLFF
TRBV24-1	TRBD1	TRBJ1-5	14	.	TGTGCCACCAGTGAGAGGACAGGGAATCAGCCCCAGCATTTT	CATSERTGNQPQHF
TRBV20-1	.	TRBJ1-1	13	.	TGCAGTGCTGGAAACAGGGTGAACACTGAAGCTTTCTTT	CSAGNRVNTEAFF
TRBV20-1	TRBD1	TRBJ1-2	16	.	TGCAGTGCTAGAGGCGGAGACAGGGACCTAGGATATGGCTACACCTTC	CSARGGDRDLGYGYTF
TRBV7-2	.	TRBJ2-2	16	.	TGTGCCAGCAGCTTAAATGGGGCTAAAGGCACCGGGGAGCTGTTTTTT	CASSLNGAKGTGELFF
TRBV7-9	.	TRBJ1-4	14	few	TGTGCCAGCAGCTTAGTCGCAGTCAATGAAAAACTGTTTTTT	CASSLVAVNEKLFF